These 25 T cell receptor beta chains originate from one sample sequenced in a study of blood T cell repertoires in COVID-19. Libraries were prepared by immunoSEQ multiplex PCR; TCRdb keeps only in-frame clonotypes and omits some of them. Found here are around 120,000 clones, 86% of them singletons; the top ten hold approximately 7.9%. Sequenced material: peripheral blood. The receptors here all came from a man between 65 and 79 years old who had recovered from COVID-19.

This clone was counted only a few times. The V call is TRBV27, the J call TRBJ1-1; D possibly corresponds to TRBD1 (5 bases). The CDR3 length is 11 residues. CDR1 is MNHEY, CDR2 SMNVEV, per germline (reference sequence). V gave up 4 bases and J gave up 8 bases, with 8 bases separating them. The chain's CDR3 is CASSWRGEAFF. In nucleotides, the CDR3 is TGTGCCAGCAGTTGGCGGGGGGAAGCTTTCTTT.

The genes are TRBV11-3 and TRBJ2-3, with 8 bases aligning to TRBD2. V trimming: 5 bases; J trimming: 0 bases; junction bases outside the gene matches: 4. Germline values: CDR1 SGHNT, CDR2 YENEEA. This CDR3 comprises 15 residues. The CDR3 DNA follows: TGTGCCAGCAGCCCCGGGGGGGCTAGCACAGATACGCAGTATTTT. It codes for CASSPGGASTDTQYF. Full variable domain (rest looked up from reference TRBV11-3 and TRBJ2-3): EAGVVQSPRYKIIEKKQPVAFWCNPISGHNTLYWYLQNLGQGPELLIRYENEEAVDDSQLPKDRFSAERLKGVDSTLKIQPAELGDSAVYLCASSPGGASTDTQYFGPGTRLTVL.

This clone was seen once. The J gene is TRBJ1-2, the V gene TRBV7-9, with 7 bases aligning to TRBD1. The V segment lost 4 bases and the J segment 12 bases; nucleotides outside the gene matches: 11. This CDR3 comprises 13 residues. In germline, CDR1 is SEHNR, CDR2 FQNEAQ (reference sequence). This CDR3 reads CASSSQSGTVNTF. Written as DNA, the CDR3 is TGTGCCAGCAGCTCCCAATCCGGGACAGTAAACACCTTC.

The CDR3 spells CASSQERDRGSYEQYF. In DNA form, the CDR3 reads TGCGCCAGCAGCCAAGAGAGGGACAGGGGTTCCTACGAGCAGTACTTC. The chain is built from TRBV4-3 and TRBJ2-7, with 10 bases lining up with TRBD1. The germline CDR1 and CDR2 sequences are LGHNA and YSLEER. The V and J ends lost 0 bases and 1 base, in that order; junction bases with no gene match: 3. CDR3 length equals 16 residues.

The V and J genes are TRBV4-2 and TRBJ2-5; D gene unclear. There are 13 residues in the CDR3. Trimming shortened V by 0 bases and J by 5 bases, and 7 bases separated the two germline ends. Looked up from germline, CDR1 is LGHNA and CDR2 is YNFKEQ. CDR3 sequence reads: CASSQDTRETQYF. CDR3 DNA sequence: TGTGCCAGCAGCCAAGATACGCGGGAGACCCAGTACTTC.

V is TRBV4-3 and J is TRBJ1-6; D is ambiguous. The CDR3 totals 15 residues. Trimming took 3 bases from V and 5 from J, leaving 11 bases between them. Germline CDR1 and CDR2: LGHNA and YSLEER. The CDR3 is CASSQETENNSPLHF. Here the CDR3 DNA reads TGCGCCAGCAGCCAGGAGACCGAGAATAATTCACCCCTCCACTTT.

The gene calls are TRBV18 and TRBJ2-5; D call uncertain. Germline V gives CDR1 KGHSH, CDR2 LQKENI. The CDR3 extends over 13 amino acids. The V end was cut by 1 base, the J end by 4 bases, with 7 bases between. The CDR3 reads CASSPRGRETQYF. The CDR3 nucleotides are TGTGCCAGCTCACCACGAGGTAGAGAGACCCAGTACTTC.

V usage is TRBV5-4 and J usage is TRBJ2-7; tentative D call: TRBD2 (5 bases). V shed 1 base and J shed 0 bases, with 11 bases lying between them. This CDR3 has 15 amino acids. Germline CDR1 is SGHNT and CDR2 is YYREEE (reference sequence). CDR3 DNA: TGTGCCAGCAGCTTGCGGGAAGGGAGCTCCTACGAGCAGTACTTC. Protein sequence: CASSLREGSSYEQYF.

This clone was counted between two and nine times. The rearrangement joins TRBV27 to TRBJ2-1, with a tentative D call TRBD2 (6 bases). The germline CDR1 and CDR2 sequences are MNHEY and SMNVEV (reference sequence). The CDR3 covers 13 residues. V was clipped by 8 bases and J by 11 bases, with 19 bases between them. The CDR3 protein is CASRWGGGQKQFF. The CDR3 DNA sequence: TGTGCCAGCCGCTGGGGAGGCGGGCAGAAGCAGTTCTTC.

This chain connects TRBV2 to TRBJ2-1, with D possibly being TRBD1 (5 bases). The CDR3 sequence is 15 residues long. The V gene lost 6 bases and the J gene lost 2 bases, with 14 bases spanning the gap. From germline, CDR1 is SNHLY and CDR2 FYNNEI. This CDR3 reads CASRDTRVPYNEQFF. In DNA form, the CDR3 reads TGTGCCAGCAGGGACACGAGAGTACCCTACAATGAGCAGTTCTTC.

V is TRBV28 and J is TRBJ1-3; no definite D call. Germline loops: CDR1 MDHEN, CDR2 SYDVKM. This CDR3 spans 12 amino acids. V was trimmed by 3 bases and J by 5 bases, leaving 5 bases between them. The CDR3 DNA reads as TGTGCCAGCAGTTTCATCCGAAACACCATATATTTT. Protein sequence: CASSFIRNTIYF.

The rearrangement links TRBV6-5 to TRBJ1-1; 7 bases align to TRBD1. Germline CDR1 is MNHEY and CDR2 is SVGAGI. The CDR3 has 13 amino acids. J gave up 4 bases and V 6 bases, and 5 bases lay outside the gene matches. The CDR3 bases are TGTGCCAGCAGAAAGACAGGGAGCACTGAAGCTTTCTTT. Amino acids: CASRKTGSTEAFF.

This rearrangement joins TRBV9 to TRBJ2-7; 8 bases are a match to TRBD1. Germline V gene sequence: CDR1 SGDLS, CDR2 YYNGEE. The CDR3 totals 15 residues. Germline trimming cut 3 bases from V and 4 bases from J; bases unmatched to any gene: 9. The CDR3 bases are TGTGCCAGCAGCGCCGGAGGGACAGGTGAATACGAGCAGTACTTC. Translating gives CASSAGGTGEYEQYF.

The rearrangement joins TRBV5-1 to TRBJ2-5, with TRBD2 matching 9 bases. The CDR3 loop spans 15 amino acids. Germline V CDR1 and CDR2: SGHRS, YFSETQ. The J segment lost 6 bases and the V segment lost 0 bases, leaving 6 bases of the junction unmatched. Here the CDR3 reads CASSLGLAGRKTQYF. The CDR3 DNA is TGCGCCAGCAGCTTGGGGCTAGCGGGGAGGAAGACCCAGTACTTC.

Turning to this clone: The germline gene is not matched at one end of the junction; a read error may be the cause. V usage is TRBV29-1 and J usage is TRBJ2-1; the match to TRBD2 covers 7 bases. CDR1 and CDR2 from the germline V gene are SQVTM and ANQGSEA. The length of the CDR3 is 12 residues. In nucleotides, the CDR3 is TGCAGCGTCCGAGACGGGACTACCGTCTCTCTCTTC. Protein: CSVRDGTTVSLF.

Only one count was recorded for this clone. The V call is TRBV30, the J call TRBJ2-7; 11 bases align to TRBD1. The germline V gene encodes CDR1 GTSNPN and CDR2 SVGIG (reference sequence). The trim removed 3 bases at V and 3 bases at J, leaving 1 base unmatched. The CDR3 length is 13 residues. This CDR3 is CAWRGTGGYEQYF. CDR3 nucleotides: TGTGCCTGGAGAGGGACAGGGGGCTACGAGCAGTACTTC. Full variable domain (remainder filled in from reference TRBV30 and TRBJ2-7): SQTIHQWPATLVQPVGSPLSLECTVEGTSNPNLYWYRQAAGRGLQLLFYSVGIGQISSEVPQNLSASRPQDRQFILSSKKLLLSDSGFYLCAWRGTGGYEQYFGPGTRLTVT.

This clone was detected once. The chain employs TRBV2 and TRBJ2-3; 8 bases agree with TRBD2. Germline lookup yields CDR1 SNHLY and CDR2 FYNNEI. This CDR3 is built from 14 residues. The trim removed 4 bases at V and 0 bases at J, leaving 0 bases unmatched. The CDR3 here is CASSGTSSTDTQYF. CDR3 nucleotides: TGTGCCAGCAGTGGGACTAGCAGCACAGATACGCAGTATTTT.

By sample share, this clone is medium-sized. CDR3 sequence: CASSSGLGLSSYEQYF. The CDR3 DNA reads TGTGCCAGCAGTAGCGGACTGGGACTTAGCTCCTACGAGCAGTACTTC. J is TRBJ2-7 and V is TRBV7-2; D may be TRBD2 (6 bases). The CDR3 loop spans 16 amino acids. Trimming took off 6 bases at V and 0 bases at J, with 18 bases between the two ends. The germline V gene encodes CDR1 SGHTA and CDR2 FQGNSA.

This sequence joins TRBV21-1 and TRBJ1-3. TRBV21-1 is deemed a pseudogene. This CDR3 spans 20 amino acids. The CDR3 DNA is TGTGCCAGCAGCAAAGTACCCCTCATAAACTTCCGAAGCTCTGGAAACACCATATATTTT. The encoded protein is CASSKVPLINFRSSGNTIYF.

The V call is TRBV28, the J call TRBJ2-3; D is possibly TRBD2 (5 bases). Looked up from germline, CDR1 is MDHEN and CDR2 is SYDVKM. Trimming took off 6 bases at V and 1 base at J, with 14 bases between the two ends. The CDR3 sequence is 15 residues long. CDR3 protein: CASSSPGLGTDTQYF. DNA for the CDR3: TGTGCCAGCAGCTCTCCCGGACTGGGCACAGATACGCAGTATTTT.

The CDR3 here is CASSYGLAGAYEQYF. CDR3 sequence (DNA): TGTGCCAGCAGCTATGGACTAGCGGGAGCCTACGAGCAGTACTTC. This sequence joins TRBV11-1 and TRBJ2-7, with 13 positions matching TRBD2. V lost 4 bases and J lost 2; bases outside the gene matches: 2. In germline, CDR1 is SGHAT, CDR2 FQDESV (reference sequence). This CDR3 has 15 amino acids.

About this clone itself: One end of the junction is discordant with germline, which a read error may explain. The rearrangement links TRBV7-7 to TRBJ2-3; 10 nucleotides agree with TRBD1. The CDR3 has 15 amino acids. CDR1 is SSHAT and CDR2 is FNYEAQ in the germline V gene (reference sequence). CDR3 in amino acids: CASSSMTGGTDTQYF. In nucleotides, the CDR3 is TGTGCCAGCAGCTCGATGACAGGGGGCACCGATACGCAGTATTTT.

As DNA, the CDR3 is TGTGCCAGCAGTTACTCGATCTTGGAACAGCTAAATGAAAAACTGTTTTTT. Translation gives CASSYSILEQLNEKLFF. This chain links TRBV6-2 or TRBV6-3 with TRBJ1-4; the D is unclear. The CDR3 covers 17 residues. The germline gives CDR1 MNHEY, CDR2 SVGEGT. V was pared by 0 bases and J by 5 bases, with 16 bases between.

CDR3 protein: CASSPRSGGEDTQYF. The CDR3, as DNA: TGCGCCAGCAGTCCCAGGTCGGGGGGCGAAGATACGCAGTATTTT. The chain combines TRBV10-2 with TRBJ2-3, with a weak D call TRBD2 (7 bases). CDR3 length: 15 residues. The germline CDR1 and CDR2 sequences are WSHSY and SAAADI. V was cut by 5 bases and J by 5 bases, with 17 bases left in between.

The V call is TRBV24-1, the J call TRBJ2-5; 11 nucleotides agree with TRBD2. The CDR3 length is 16 residues. CDR1 and CDR2 (germline): KGHDR, SFDVKD. Unmatched junction bases numbered 7, after V lost 3 bases and J lost 5 bases. The CDR3 coding sequence is TGTGCCACCAGTGATATGATGACTAGCGGGGTTGAGACCCAGTACTTC. This translates into CATSDMMTSGVETQYF.